These 22 T cell receptor beta chains originate from one sample sequenced in a study of cytomegalovirus exposure and HLA in healthy donors (dated by TCRdb to between 2016 and 2019). Library generation was performed with the immunoSEQ multiplex PCR assay. For the multiplex PCR, a mixture combining 60 forward primers for TCR Vbeta segments and 13 reverse primers for TCR Jbeta segments was used. The clones in this table, taken by TCRdb from immuneACCESS, are in-frame only. Not every clone is retained; where verified, under half of the shortfall comes from an unresolved V gene, and the cause of the rest is unknown. This sample comprises approximately 190,000 clones, 82% of them detected only once. About 0.8% of the sample belongs to the ten largest clones. The material sequenced was PBMCs. The origin of the receptors is a woman between 18 and 30 years old in good health and CMV-seronegative.

To note about this clone: Other DNA sequences in this sample translate to the same CDR3. The genes are TRBV7-9 and TRBJ2-3; D gene uncertain. The CDR3 is 14 amino acids. Germline values: CDR1 SEHNR, CDR2 FQNEAQ (reference sequence). V lost 3 bases, J lost 0 bases, and 7 bases lay in between. The chain's CDR3 is CASSLVVSTDTQYF. The CDR3 DNA is TGTGCCAGCAGCTTGGTAGTGAGCACAGATACGCAGTATTTT.

This chain joins TRBV27 and TRBJ2-1; D gene ambiguous. Per germline, CDR1 MNHEY and CDR2 SMNVEV (reference sequence). This CDR3 has 12 amino acids. Trimming stripped 6 bases from V and 6 bases from J, with 9 bases between. The CDR3 sequence: CASSPPGNEQFF. The CDR3, as DNA: TGTGCCAGCAGCCCTCCAGGCAATGAGCAGTTCTTC.

V is TRBV7-9 and J is TRBJ2-1; no reliable D call. The ends were cut back, 0 bases at V and 0 bases at J, with 12 bases in the middle. The CDR3 sequence is 17 residues long. Germline CDR1 SEHNR, CDR2 FQNEAQ (reference sequence). Here the CDR3 reads CASSLAPPVSSYNEQFF. The CDR3 DNA sequence: TGTGCCAGCAGCTTAGCCCCACCGGTAAGCTCCTACAATGAGCAGTTCTTC.

CDR3 sequence (DNA): TGTGCCATCTGTGCAGGGCTTGGGGAGACCCAGTACTTC. This translates into CAICAGLGETQYF. The V call is TRBV10-3, the J call TRBJ2-5, with D possibly TRBD1 on 5 matching bases. The CDR3 is made up of 13 amino acids. Trimming took 8 bases from V and 5 from J, leaving 15 bases between them. Germline lookup yields CDR1 ENHRY and CDR2 SYGVKD.

The rearrangement links TRBV5-5 to TRBJ1-5; D gene ambiguous. Germline V lookup: CDR1 SGHKS, CDR2 YYEKEE (reference sequence). Trimming took 0 bases from V and 7 from J, leaving 8 bases between them. The CDR3 consists of 13 residues. CDR3 protein: CASSLGGSQPQHF. In DNA form, the CDR3 reads TGTGCCAGCAGCTTGGGCGGGTCCCAGCCCCAGCATTTT.

This clone was seen a few times. The chain has TRBV2 and TRBJ1-1, with a tentative D call TRBD1 (5 bases). V gave up 2 bases and J gave up 5 bases, with 9 bases separating them. This CDR3 has 13 residues. Germline V gene lookup returns CDR1 SNHLY and CDR2 FYNNEI. CDR3 sequence: CASSENGATEAFF. The CDR3 nucleotides read TGTGCCAGCAGTGAAAATGGGGCGACTGAAGCTTTCTTT. Looking up the rest from reference TRBV2 and TRBJ1-1 gives the full variable domain: EPEVTQTPSHQVTQMGQEVILRCVPISNHLYFYWYRQILGQKVEFLVSFYNNEISEKSEIFDDQFSVERPDGSNFTLKIRSTKLEDSAMYFCASSENGATEAFFGQGTRLTVV.

The rearrangement uses TRBV7-8 and TRBJ2-2; 16 positions agree with TRBD2. CDR3 length equals 15 residues. J was trimmed by 6 bases and V by 6 bases; bases with no gene match: 1. CDR1 is SGHVS and CDR2 is FQNEAQ in the germline V gene. CDR3: CASSGTSGGAGELFF. Written as DNA, the CDR3 is TGTGCCAGCAGTGGGACTAGCGGGGGGGCCGGGGAGCTGTTTTTT. Together with reference TRBV7-8 and TRBJ2-2, the CDR3 gives the full variable domain: GAGVSQSPRYKVAKRGQDVALRCDPISGHVSLFWYQQALGQGPEFLTYFQNEAQLDKSGLPSDRFFAERPEGSVSTLKIQRTQQEDSAVYLCASSGTSGGAGELFFGEGSRLTVL.

In nucleotides, the CDR3 is TGTGCCAGCAGCGAACGTTCCGGGACAGCCTTCTACGAGCAGTACTTC. Translated: CASSERSGTAFYEQYF. The gene calls are TRBV7-9 and TRBJ2-7; 7 bases line up with TRBD1. Germline CDR1 reads SEHNR; CDR2 reads FQNEAQ (reference sequence). The length of the CDR3 is 16 residues. The V gene end was trimmed by 5 bases and the J gene end by 3 bases; junction bases not matched to a gene: 13.

The V and J genes are TRBV6-5 and TRBJ2-7; D might be TRBD2 (5 bases). Between the trimmed V and J ends, which lost 6 bases and 0 bases, there was a span of 6 bases. Germline assignment: CDR1 MNHEY and CDR2 SVGAGI. This CDR3 is built from 12 residues. In DNA, the CDR3 is TGTGCCAGCAGGGGAGTCTCCTACGAGCAGTACTTC. It codes for CASRGVSYEQYF.

The chain recombines TRBV2 with TRBJ2-5; D unresolved. CDR3 length: 11 residues. Trimming stripped 6 bases from V and 3 bases from J, with 5 bases between. Germline lookup yields CDR1 SNHLY and CDR2 FYNNEI. The CDR3 protein is CASRTEETQYF. As DNA, the CDR3 is TGTGCCAGCAGGACTGAAGAGACCCAGTACTTC.

This sequence joins TRBV9 and TRBJ2-7, with D maybe TRBD2 (6 bases). Trimming pared 3 bases from V and 6 bases from J, leaving 13 bases between. Germline assignment: CDR1 SGDLS and CDR2 YYNGEE. The CDR3 covers 13 residues. CDR3 in amino acids: CASSAYLEGEQYF. The CDR3 DNA is TGTGCCAGCAGCGCCTACCTGGAGGGCGAGCAGTACTTC. Drawing the rest from reference TRBV9 and TRBJ2-7, the complete variable domain is DSGVTQTPKHLITATGQRVTLRCSPRSGDLSVYWYQQSLDQGLQFLIQYYNGEERAKGNILERFSAQQFPDLHSELNLSSLELGDSALYFCASSAYLEGEQYFGPGTRLTVT.

This rearrangement joins TRBV7-9 to TRBJ2-7, with a possible D match to TRBD2 (6 bases). V gave up 6 bases and J gave up 1 base, with 10 bases separating them. Germline CDR1 and CDR2: SEHNR and FQNEAQ (reference sequence). The CDR3 length is 13 residues. The CDR3 loop reads CASREGRSYEQYF. Here the CDR3 DNA reads TGTGCCAGCAGGGAGGGCCGTTCCTACGAGCAGTACTTC.

In its sample, this clone was seen a few times. The gene calls are TRBV5-1 and TRBJ1-2; tentative D call: TRBD1 (6 bases). CDR1 is SGHRS, CDR2 YFSETQ, per germline. The CDR3 is 15 amino acids. V was trimmed by 1 base and J by 0 bases, leaving 10 bases between them. As DNA, the CDR3 is TGCGCCAGCAGCTTGACAGGGCCGTCTAACTATGGCTACACCTTC. Translation gives CASSLTGPSNYGYTF.

The chain is built from TRBV2 and TRBJ2-7, with D possibly matching TRBD2 (6 bases). Germline V gives CDR1 SNHLY, CDR2 FYNNEI. This CDR3 spans 10 amino acids. The V end lost 8 bases, the J end lost 6 bases, and 8 bases lay between the germline ends. The CDR3 sequence is CASGGSEQYF. CDR3 nucleotides: TGTGCCAGCGGAGGGAGCGAGCAGTACTTC.

V usage is TRBV7-6 and J usage is TRBJ2-2; TRBD2 is a possible D gene (6 bases). The CDR3 spans 15 residues. Germline values: CDR1 SGHVS, CDR2 FNYEAQ. V was shortened by 2 bases and J by 5 bases, with 12 bases between the two germline ends. The CDR3 DNA reads TGTGCCAGCAGCTTAATCCCAGGAGGGACCGGGGAGCTGTTTTTT. Translated: CASSLIPGGTGELFF.

J is TRBJ2-4 and V is TRBV19; D might be TRBD2 (6 bases). V lost 5 bases to trimming and J lost 0 bases, with 17 bases between them. Germline CDR1 is LNHDA and CDR2 is SQIVND (reference sequence). CDR3 length equals 17 residues. CDR3 loop: CASSPARGILAKNIQYF. The CDR3 DNA reads as TGTGCCAGTAGTCCCGCCCGGGGGATACTAGCCAAAAACATTCAGTACTTC.

This sequence joins TRBV21-1 and TRBJ1-2; the D call TRBD1 from the table was never checked on the DNA. TRBV21-1 is described as a pseudogene. This CDR3 spans 17 amino acids. The CDR3 is CASTKSLRDRVPHGYTF. Written as DNA, the CDR3 is TGTGCCAGCACCAAGTCCCTCCGGGACAGGGTTCCGCATGGCTACACCTTC.

This CDR3 reads CASSYSRGNYGYTF. CDR3 nucleotides: TGTGCCAGCAGTTACTCCAGGGGGAACTATGGCTACACCTTC. The chain recombines TRBV6-6 with TRBJ1-2, with 7 bases lining up with TRBD1. This CDR3 has 14 amino acids. J gave up 2 bases and V 0 bases, and 0 bases lay outside the gene matches. The V gene's germline CDR1 is MNHNY and CDR2 SVGAGI (reference sequence).

V gene TRBV10-3 combines with J gene TRBJ2-1, with 10 bases fitting TRBD2. Germline CDR1 reads ENHRY; CDR2 reads SYGVKD. Trimming removed 6 bases from V and 6 bases from J; junction bases left unmatched: 11. The CDR3 extends over 16 amino acids. CDR3: CAISTPGLADRNEQFF. The CDR3 region has the DNA TGTGCCATCAGCACCCCCGGACTAGCGGACCGCAATGAGCAGTTCTTC.

The chain is built from TRBV11-2 and TRBJ1-2; D gene uncertain. Germline CDR1 SGHAT, CDR2 FQNNGV. The CDR3 loop spans 14 amino acids. V was cut by 6 bases and J by 4 bases, with 15 bases left in between. This chain's CDR3 is CASRLTRGSYGYTF. CDR3 DNA: TGTGCCAGCAGATTGACTCGGGGAAGCTATGGCTACACCTTC.

The J gene is TRBJ2-3, the V gene TRBV19, with TRBD2 identical over 9 bases. The CDR3 has 15 residues. The V segment lost 5 bases and the J segment 5 bases; nucleotides outside the gene matches: 8. Germline V gives CDR1 LNHDA, CDR2 SQIVND (reference sequence). CDR3 nucleotides: TGTGCCAGTAGTTTTAGCGGGAGTATTGGAGATACGCAGTATTTT. It translates to CASSFSGSIGDTQYF.

This clone was counted between two and nine times. The rearrangement joins TRBV27 to TRBJ2-7; TRBD1 agrees at 11 bases. The CDR3 is made up of 17 amino acids. Germline assignment: CDR1 MNHEY and CDR2 SMNVEV (reference sequence). The J segment lost 2 bases and the V segment lost 2 bases, leaving 8 bases of the junction unmatched. Written as DNA, the CDR3 is TGTGCCAGCAGTTTAAGGAGACCGGGACAGGGGGCCTACGAGCAGTACTTC. Encoded protein: CASSLRRPGQGAYEQYF.